A selection of T cell receptor beta chains follows, all from one sample in a study of chemoradiotherapy in HPV16-positive cancers. The data were produced by immunoSEQ multiplex PCR, yet TCRdb's version contains in-frame clones alone and is incomplete. The repertoire has several thousand clones, approximately 77% of them found once; the top ten carry about 15%. The sample here was taken from a patient who underwent chemoradiotherapy. These receptor sequences come from a human donor with HPV-associated anogenital cancer. The CDR3 runs from the conserved cysteine through the conserved F or W. D genes are given only for firm matches. Rows give clone size only sometimes, using once, few, many, or a class for an expanded clone.

d_call	v_call	clone_size	j_call	cdr3_aa	cdr3_nt
NA	TRBV4-1	NA	TRBJ2-2	CASSQKNTGELFF	TGCGCCAGCAGCCAAAAGAACACCGGGGAGCTGTTTTTT
TRBD1	TRBV6-6	NA	TRBJ1-5	CASSWDRSSNQPQHF	TGTGCCAGCAGTTGGGACAGGTCTAGCAATCAGCCCCAGCATTTT
NA	TRBV6-6	NA	TRBJ1-5	CASSYITAQDAQHF	TGTGCCAGCAGTTACATCACGGCCCAAGACGCCCAGCATTTT
NA	TRBV9	NA	TRBJ1-1	CASSVWRPKLFLVPIGTEAFF	TGTGCCAGCAGCGTATGGAGGCCCAAACTTTTCCTTGTTCCGATTGGCACTGAAGCTTTCTTT
TRBD2	TRBV27	NA	TRBJ2-7	CASSLFVPDRHQARGAYEQYF	TGTGCCAGCAGTTTATTTGTCCCCGATAGGCACCAGGCCCGGGGGGCCTACGAGCAGTACTTC
TRBD1	TRBV28	once	TRBJ2-7	CAGRGRMGYEQYF	TGTGCCGGCAGGGGGCGCATGGGCTACGAGCAGTACTTC
TRBD2	TRBV6-1	NA	TRBJ2-2	CASSEALAGGANTGELFF	TGTGCCAGCAGTGAAGCGCTAGCGGGGGGCGCGAACACCGGGGAGCTGTTTTTT
TRBD1	TRBV6-5	NA	TRBJ1-2	CATGQGYYGYTF	TGTGCCACCGGACAGGGCTACTATGGCTACACCTTC
TRBD1	TRBV5-1	NA	TRBJ2-2	CASSWTGTLSGELFF	TGCGCCAGCAGCTGGACAGGGACCCTTTCCGGGGAGCTGTTTTTT
NA	TRBV28	NA	TRBJ2-1	CARNNEQFF	TGTGCCAGGAACAATGAGCAGTTCTTC
NA	TRBV18	once	TRBJ2-2	CASSSKKTGELFF	TGTGCCAGCTCGTCAAAGAAGACCGGGGAGCTGTTTTTT
NA	TRBV29-1	once	TRBJ2-5	CSVERQQETQYF	TGCAGCGTTGAACGGCAGCAAGAGACCCAGTACTTC
TRBD2	TRBV7-2	NA	TRBJ2-3	CASSPSLAGGRFKDTQYF	TGTGCCAGCAGCCCCTCACTAGCGGGGGGGCGTTTTAAAGATACGCAGTATTTT
NA	TRBV7-8	NA	TRBJ1-1	CASSFSGGNTEAFF	TGTGCCAGCAGCTTTTCGGGGGGAAACACTGAAGCTTTCTTT
TRBD1	TRBV27	NA	TRBJ2-1	CASSLYPPGQGYNEQFF	TGTGCCAGCAGTTTATATCCCCCGGGACAGGGATACAATGAGCAGTTCTTC
TRBD1	TRBV29-1	NA	TRBJ1-2	CSVTTWTGFGTF	TGCAGCGTTACTACCTGGACAGGGTTCGGCACCTTC
NA	TRBV6-5	NA	TRBJ2-1	CASSSNIYNEQFF	TGTGCCAGCAGTTCCAATATTTACAATGAGCAGTTCTTC
NA	TRBV23-1	NA	TRBJ1-5	CATIRTGFCNQPQHF	TGCGCCACCATCCGAACAGGTTTTTGCAATCAGCCCCAGCATTTT
TRBD1	TRBV6-5	few	TRBJ1-2	CASSLTGTDYTF	TGTGCCAGCAGTCTAACGGGGACAGACTACACCTTC
NA	TRBV6-4	NA	TRBJ2-3	CASSDSDGDTQYF	TGTGCCAGCAGTGACTCAGACGGAGATACGCAGTATTTT
TRBD2	TRBV5-8	few	TRBJ2-2	CASSFRLAGDTGELFF	TGTGCCAGCAGCTTTCGACTAGCGGGGGATACCGGGGAGCTGTTTTTT
TRBD2	TRBV5-1	NA	TRBJ2-2	CASGLAGDITGELFF	TGCGCCAGCGGACTAGCGGGAGATATCACCGGGGAGCTGTTTTTT
NA	TRBV6-5	few	TRBJ2-7	CASSPNWVYEQYF	TGTGCCAGCAGCCCGAATTGGGTGTACGAGCAGTACTTC
NA	TRBV5-1	NA	TRBJ2-1	CASSGAGYNEQFF	TGCGCCAGCAGCGGTGCGGGATACAATGAGCAGTTCTTC
NA	TRBV10-3	NA	TRBJ1-1	CAISVGTLNTEAFF	TGTGCCATCTCTGTGGGAACCCTGAACACTGAAGCTTTCTTT
NA	TRBV19	NA	TRBJ2-7	CASSRAGSHEQYF	TGTGCCAGTAGTCGGGCCGGGAGCCACGAGCAGTACTTC
NA	TRBV7-2	NA	TRBJ1-2	CASSPRGGVYGYTF	TGTGCCAGCAGCCCACGGGGGGGCGTCTATGGCTACACCTTC
NA	TRBV5-1	NA	TRBJ1-2	CASSLEGIYGYTF	TGCGCCAGCAGCTTGGAAGGGATCTATGGCTACACCTTC
NA	TRBV19	NA	TRBJ2-1	CASSMLGGRGGANSYNEQFF	TGTGCCAGTAGTATGTTGGGTGGCAGGGGTGGTGCCAATTCCTACAATGAGCAGTTCTTC
TRBD1	TRBV7-9	NA	TRBJ1-2	CASSLASGGRSYTF	TGTGCCAGCAGCTTAGCGTCAGGGGGCAGGAGCTACACCTTC
NA	TRBV5-1	NA	TRBJ2-6	CASTLIPRGSGANVLTF	TGCGCCAGCACCTTGATTCCTAGGGGCTCTGGGGCCAACGTCCTGACTTTC
TRBD1	TRBV4-2	NA	TRBJ2-5	CASSQGTGGQETQYF	TGTGCCAGCAGCCAAGGGACAGGGGGGCAAGAGACCCAGTACTTC
NA	TRBV6-1	NA	TRBJ1-1	CASSVSVEGNTEAFF	TGTGCCAGCAGTGTATCAGTTGAGGGGAACACTGAAGCTTTCTTT
NA	TRBV7-8	NA	TRBJ2-3	CASSPRVRSPPDTQYF	TGTGCCAGCAGCCCCCGGGTGAGGAGCCCTCCAGATACGCAGTATTTT
NA	TRBV5-1	NA	TRBJ2-7	CASSLTTLNYEQYF	TGCGCCAGCAGCTTGACTACACTGAACTACGAGCAGTACTTC
TRBD1	TRBV4-3	NA	TRBJ1-2	CASSQGQLNYGYTF	TGCGCCAGCAGCCAGGGACAGTTAAACTATGGCTACACCTTC
TRBD1	TRBV27	NA	TRBJ1-2	CASTYADRVGYGYTF	TGTGCCAGCACCTATGCCGACAGGGTAGGTTATGGCTACACCTTC
TRBD1	TRBV12-5	once	TRBJ1-4	CASGSQGAGHEKLFF	TGTGCTAGTGGTTCCCAGGGGGCCGGTCATGAAAAACTGTTTTTT
NA	TRBV28	NA	TRBJ1-2	CASSSMDGIYGYTF	TGTGCCAGCAGTTCCATGGACGGTATCTATGGCTACACCTTC
NA	TRBV6-1	once	TRBJ2-1	CARHSGTRGFVEQFF	TGTGCCAGGCATTCCGGGACGAGGGGCTTTGTTGAGCAGTTCTTC
NA	TRBV19	NA	TRBJ2-1	CASRSLAGPSSYNEQFF	TGTGCCAGTAGGTCTTTGGCGGGGCCCAGTTCTTACAATGAGCAGTTCTTC
TRBD2	TRBV7-2	NA	TRBJ2-7	CASSSSGSYEQYF	TGTGCCAGCAGTTCTAGCGGCTCCTACGAGCAGTACTTC
NA	TRBV6-6	few	TRBJ2-1	CASSRPYNEQFF	TGTGCCAGCAGTCGCCCGTACAATGAGCAGTTCTTC
TRBD2	TRBV19	NA	TRBJ2-1	CASSGASGGPYNEQFF	TGTGCCAGTAGTGGCGCTAGCGGAGGCCCCTACAATGAGCAGTTCTTC
TRBD1	TRBV28	NA	TRBJ2-3	CASSSPNTGGATDTQYF	TGTGCCAGCAGTTCCCCCAATACAGGGGGCGCCACAGATACGCAGTATTTT
TRBD2	TRBV9	once	TRBJ2-5	CASKPGSGGKETQYF	TGTGCCAGCAAACCCGGTTCGGGGGGGAAAGAGACCCAGTACTTC
TRBD1	TRBV4-2	NA	TRBJ1-2	CASSQEKRRDRVFYGYTF	TGTGCCAGCAGCCAAGAGAAAAGGCGGGACAGGGTTTTTTATGGCTACACCTTC
TRBD2	TRBV5-1	few	TRBJ2-7	CASSLLTSGTLAYEQYF	TGCGCCAGCAGCTTGTTGACTAGCGGGACCCTCGCCTACGAGCAGTACTTC
NA	TRBV7-3	NA	TRBJ2-1	CASSIFAGDEQFF	TGTGCCAGCAGCATATTCGCGGGCGATGAGCAGTTCTTC
NA	TRBV4-1	NA	TRBJ2-1	CASSQERRQGRRNEQFF	TGCGCCAGCAGCCAAGAAAGGCGGCAGGGTAGGCGCAATGAGCAGTTCTTC
NA	TRBV28	NA	TRBJ2-7	CASSFTYEQYF	TGTGCCAGCAGTTTCACCTACGAGCAGTACTTC
NA	TRBV6-5	NA	TRBJ1-6	CASSYQQQGRSPLHF	TGTGCCAGCAGTTACCAGCAACAGGGTCGATCACCCCTCCACTTT
TRBD1	TRBV7-9	NA	TRBJ1-2	CASGPWTGGRINYGYTF	TGTGCCAGCGGGCCTTGGACAGGAGGTCGAATCAACTATGGCTACACCTTC
NA	TRBV5-1	NA	TRBJ2-5	CASSLDPWGLRGETQYF	TGCGCCAGCAGCTTGGACCCGTGGGGCCTACGAGGGGAGACCCAGTACTTC
NA	TRBV18	NA	TRBJ2-2	CASSPGLNTGELFF	TGTGCCAGCTCACCAGGACTCAACACCGGGGAGCTGTTTTTT
NA	TRBV19	NA	TRBJ2-7	CASSPTGFSEQYF	TGTGCCAGTAGTCCCACAGGGTTCTCCGAGCAGTACTTC
NA	TRBV6-6	NA	TRBJ2-2	CASSYRENTGELFF	TGTGCCAGCAGTTACAGAGAGAACACCGGGGAGCTGTTTTTT
NA	TRBV6-5	NA	TRBJ1-2	CASMSGVKGNYGYTF	TGTGCCAGCATGTCTGGAGTAAAGGGCAACTATGGCTACACCTTC
NA	TRBV18	few	TRBJ2-5	CASSQQETQYF	TGTGCCAGCTCACAACAAGAGACCCAGTACTTC